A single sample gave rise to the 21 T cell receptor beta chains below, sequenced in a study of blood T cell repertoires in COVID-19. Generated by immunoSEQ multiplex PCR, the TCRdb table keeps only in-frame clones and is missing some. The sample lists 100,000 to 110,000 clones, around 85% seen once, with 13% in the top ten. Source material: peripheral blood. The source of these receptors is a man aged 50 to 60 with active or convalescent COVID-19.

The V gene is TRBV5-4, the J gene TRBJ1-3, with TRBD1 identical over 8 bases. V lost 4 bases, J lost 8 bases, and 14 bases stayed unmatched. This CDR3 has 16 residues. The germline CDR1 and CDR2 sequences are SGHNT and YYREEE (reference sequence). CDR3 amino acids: CASSRSQQGVEDTIYF. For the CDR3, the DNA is TGTGCCAGCAGCCGCAGTCAACAGGGGGTGGAGGACACCATATATTTT.

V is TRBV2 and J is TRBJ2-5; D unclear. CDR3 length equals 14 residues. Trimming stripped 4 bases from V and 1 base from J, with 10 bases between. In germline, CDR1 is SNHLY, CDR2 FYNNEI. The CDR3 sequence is CASSAITAQETQYF. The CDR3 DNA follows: TGTGCCAGCAGTGCTATAACAGCCCAAGAGACCCAGTACTTC.

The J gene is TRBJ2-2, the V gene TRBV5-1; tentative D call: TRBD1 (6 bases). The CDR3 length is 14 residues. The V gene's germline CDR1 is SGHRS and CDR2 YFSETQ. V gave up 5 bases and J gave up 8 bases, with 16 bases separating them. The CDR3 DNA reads TGCGCCAGCAGACGGGACACTGCGGTTGGGGAGCTGTTTTTT. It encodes CASRRDTAVGELFF.

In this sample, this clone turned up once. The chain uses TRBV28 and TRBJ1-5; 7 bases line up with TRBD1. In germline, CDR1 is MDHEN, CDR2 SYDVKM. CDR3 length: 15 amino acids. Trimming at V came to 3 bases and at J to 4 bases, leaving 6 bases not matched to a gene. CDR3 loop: CASSFSQGGNQPQHF. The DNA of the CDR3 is TGTGCCAGCAGTTTCAGCCAGGGGGGAAATCAGCCCCAGCATTTT.

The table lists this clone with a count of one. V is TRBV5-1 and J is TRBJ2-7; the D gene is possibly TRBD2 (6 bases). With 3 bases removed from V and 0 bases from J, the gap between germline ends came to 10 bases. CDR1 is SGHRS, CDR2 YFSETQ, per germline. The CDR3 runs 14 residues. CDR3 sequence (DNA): TGCGCCAGCAGCTCGACGACTAGCTCCTACGAGCAGTACTTC. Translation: CASSSTTSSYEQYF.

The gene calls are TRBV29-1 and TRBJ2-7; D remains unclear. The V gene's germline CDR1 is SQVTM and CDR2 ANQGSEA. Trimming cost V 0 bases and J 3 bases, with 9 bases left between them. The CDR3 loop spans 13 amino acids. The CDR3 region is CSVEDPGSYEQYF. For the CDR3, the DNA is TGCAGCGTTGAAGATCCTGGCAGCTACGAGCAGTACTTC.

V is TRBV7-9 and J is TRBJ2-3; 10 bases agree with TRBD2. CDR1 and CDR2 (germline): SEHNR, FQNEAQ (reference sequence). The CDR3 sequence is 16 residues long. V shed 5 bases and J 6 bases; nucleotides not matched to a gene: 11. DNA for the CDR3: TGTGCCAGCAGCCGCCCGCTAGCGGGAGCTTTGGATACGCAGTATTTT. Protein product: CASSRPLAGALDTQYF.

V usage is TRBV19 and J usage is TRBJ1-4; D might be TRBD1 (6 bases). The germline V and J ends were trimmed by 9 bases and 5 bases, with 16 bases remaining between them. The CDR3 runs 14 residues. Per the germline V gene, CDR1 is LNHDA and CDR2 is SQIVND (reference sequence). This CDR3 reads CASKTGHLNEKLFF. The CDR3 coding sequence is TGTGCCAGCAAGACGGGACACCTGAATGAAAAACTGTTTTTT.

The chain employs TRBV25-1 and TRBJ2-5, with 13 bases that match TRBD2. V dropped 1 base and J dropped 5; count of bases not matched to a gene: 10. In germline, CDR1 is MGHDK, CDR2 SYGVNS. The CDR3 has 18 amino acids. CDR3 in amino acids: CASSEWVTSGRPRETQYF. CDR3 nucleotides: TGTGCCAGCAGTGAATGGGTGACTAGCGGGAGGCCAAGGGAGACCCAGTACTTC.

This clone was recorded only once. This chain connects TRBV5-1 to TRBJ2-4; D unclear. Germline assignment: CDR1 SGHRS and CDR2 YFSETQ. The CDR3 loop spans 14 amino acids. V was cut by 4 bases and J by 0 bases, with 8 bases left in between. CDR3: CASSPTVAKNIQYF. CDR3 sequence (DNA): TGCGCCAGCAGCCCAACAGTAGCCAAAAACATTCAGTACTTC.

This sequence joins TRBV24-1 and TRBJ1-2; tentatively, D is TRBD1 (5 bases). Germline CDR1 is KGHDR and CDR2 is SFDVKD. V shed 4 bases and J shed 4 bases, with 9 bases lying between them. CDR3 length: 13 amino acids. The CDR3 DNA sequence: TGTGCCACCAGTGACTCCGACAGCTATGGCTACACCTTC. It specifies CATSDSDSYGYTF.

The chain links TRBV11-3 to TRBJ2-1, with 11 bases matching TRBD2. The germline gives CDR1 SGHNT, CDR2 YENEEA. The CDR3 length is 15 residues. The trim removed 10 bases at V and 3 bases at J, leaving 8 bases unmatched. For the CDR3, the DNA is TGTGCCACTTCTACCGGGACTAGCGGCTACAATGAGCAGTTCTTC. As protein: CATSTGTSGYNEQFF. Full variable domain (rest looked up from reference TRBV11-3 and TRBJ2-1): EAGVVQSPRYKIIEKKQPVAFWCNPISGHNTLYWYLQNLGQGPELLIRYENEEAVDDSQLPKDRFSAERLKGVDSTLKIQPAELGDSAVYLCATSTGTSGYNEQFFGPGTRLTVL.

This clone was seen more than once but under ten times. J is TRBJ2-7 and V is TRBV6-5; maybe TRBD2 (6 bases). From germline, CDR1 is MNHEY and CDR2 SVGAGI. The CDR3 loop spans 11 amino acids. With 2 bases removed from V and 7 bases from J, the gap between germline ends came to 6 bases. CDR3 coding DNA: TGTGCCAGCAGTTACGGGGGGGAGCAGTACTTC. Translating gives CASSYGGEQYF.

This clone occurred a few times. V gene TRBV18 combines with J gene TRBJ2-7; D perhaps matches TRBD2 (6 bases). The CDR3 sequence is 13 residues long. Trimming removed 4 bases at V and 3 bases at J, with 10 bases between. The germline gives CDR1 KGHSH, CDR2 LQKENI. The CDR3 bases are TGTGCCAGCTCACGGGGACTGATCTACGAGCAGTACTTC. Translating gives CASSRGLIYEQYF.

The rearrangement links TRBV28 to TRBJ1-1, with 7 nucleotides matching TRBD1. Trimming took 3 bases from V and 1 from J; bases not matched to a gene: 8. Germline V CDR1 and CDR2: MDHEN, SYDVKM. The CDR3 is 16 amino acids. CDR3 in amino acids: CASSFLRGRKNTEAFF. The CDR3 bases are TGTGCCAGCAGTTTTTTGAGGGGGCGGAAGAACACTGAAGCTTTCTTT.

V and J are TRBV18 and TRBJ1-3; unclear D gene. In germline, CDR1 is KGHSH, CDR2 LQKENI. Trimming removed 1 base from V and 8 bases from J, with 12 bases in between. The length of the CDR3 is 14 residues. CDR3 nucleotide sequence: TGTGCCAGCTCACCACTCCAGGAAAGTGACACCATATATTTT. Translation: CASSPLQESDTIYF.

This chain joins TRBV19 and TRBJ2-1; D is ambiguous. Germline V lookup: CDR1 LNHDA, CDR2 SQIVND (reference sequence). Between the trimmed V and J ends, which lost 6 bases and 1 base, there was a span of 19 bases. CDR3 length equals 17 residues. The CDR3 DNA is TGTGCCAGTAGCACCTCCAGCGCTGGTATTTCCTACAATGAGCAGTTCTTC. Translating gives CASSTSSAGISYNEQFF.

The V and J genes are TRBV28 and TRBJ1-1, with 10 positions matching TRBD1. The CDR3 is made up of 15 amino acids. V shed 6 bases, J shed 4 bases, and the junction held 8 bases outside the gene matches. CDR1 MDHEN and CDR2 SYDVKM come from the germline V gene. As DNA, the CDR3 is TGTGCCAGCAGACGAAGACAGGGGGCCGGCACTGAAGCTTTCTTT. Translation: CASRRRQGAGTEAFF.

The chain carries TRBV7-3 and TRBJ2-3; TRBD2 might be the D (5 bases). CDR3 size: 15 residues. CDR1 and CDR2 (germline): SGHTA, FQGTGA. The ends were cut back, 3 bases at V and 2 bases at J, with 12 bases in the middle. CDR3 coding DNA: TGTGCCAGCAGCTTCTTTAGGACTGACACAGATACGCAGTATTTT. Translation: CASSFFRTDTDTQYF.

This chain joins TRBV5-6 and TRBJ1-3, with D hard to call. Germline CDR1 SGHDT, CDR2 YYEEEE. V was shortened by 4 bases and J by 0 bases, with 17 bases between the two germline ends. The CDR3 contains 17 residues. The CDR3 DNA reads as TGTGCCAGCAGCGCTTTGAGGGAGGGAAGCTCTGGAAACACCATATATTTT. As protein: CASSALREGSSGNTIYF.

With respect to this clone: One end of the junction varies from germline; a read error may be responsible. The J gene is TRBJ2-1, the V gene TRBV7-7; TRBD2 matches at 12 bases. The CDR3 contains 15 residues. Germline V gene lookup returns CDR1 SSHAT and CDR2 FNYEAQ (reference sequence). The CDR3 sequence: CASSLGTSGRDEQFF. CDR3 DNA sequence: TGTGCTAGCAGCCTCGGGACTAGCGGGCGGGATGAGCAGTTCTTC.